This T cell receptor (beta chain) came from a study of cytomegalovirus exposure and HLA in healthy donors. Overall study findings and caveats: Among TCR sequences, most were rare, though some public TCRs appeared in many donors. TCR beta chains numbering roughly 150 were designated cytomegalovirus-associated. Subsequent analysis found a tendency for first-cohort TCR clusters to co-occur within the approximately 130 validation repertoires.

The germline gives CDR1 SGHDT, CDR2 YYEEEE. The CDR3 covers 15 residues. Losses at the gene ends were 4 bases for V and 6 bases for J; bases not matched to a gene: 8. Separation from the roughly 600-subject first cohort characterized the approximately 120-subject validation cohort, to which the donors belonged. Of note for this clone: The antigen is unknown.

Libraries were prepared by immunoSEQ multiplex PCR; TCRdb keeps only in-frame clonotypes and omits some of them. The data contain about 49,000 clones, roughly 94% of them singletons. This receptor was obtained from a woman aged 18-29 years in good health and CMV-seropositive. The J gene is TRBJ1-2, the V gene TRBV5-6; TRBD1 aligns across 11 bases. Specimen: PBMCs. The CDR3 loop is CASSLRTGGLNGYTF. The CDR3 DNA reads TGTGCCAGCAGCCTCAGGACAGGGGGCCTTAATGGCTACACCTTC.